This T cell receptor beta chain was recorded in a study of cytomegalovirus exposure and HLA in healthy donors. V trimming: 5 bases; J trimming: 5 bases; junction bases outside the gene matches: 6. The CDR3 consists of 16 residues. CDR1 is MDHEN and CDR2 is SYDVKM in the germline V gene. It was with 60 Vbeta and 13 Jbeta primers that the PCR ran. TCRdb's table, derived via immunoSEQ multiplex PCR, lists solely in-frame clones and lacks some. Altogether roughly 160,000 clones are present, 84% being singletons, with the ten largest covering 0.35% to 0.45%. The V gene is TRBV28, the J gene TRBJ2-2, with 12 bases that match TRBD2. This TCR came from a boy between 2 and 10 years old in good health and CMV-seronegative. Sequenced input: PBMCs. CDR3 sequence: CASSPHTSGGTGELFF. CDR3 nucleotide sequence: TGTGCCAGCAGTCCCCATACTAGCGGGGGGACCGGGGAGCTGTTTTTT.